The source of this T cell receptor (beta chain) is a study of cytomegalovirus exposure and HLA in healthy donors. For the study at large: HLA-typed donors contributed 80 million to 85 million unique TCRs, which were held in an early data release. Findings of the study overall: DRB1 had the most TCR associations and HLA-C the fewest, a later analysis found, with rates varying by HLA locus. Later analysis demonstrated an association between a missense DCLRE1C variant and TCR beta V- and J-gene trimming.

As regards this clone: Its antigen is not identified.

The PCR was carried out with 60 Vbeta primers and 13 Jbeta primers. Data came from immunoSEQ multiplex PCR; TCRdb stores just in-frame clones and leaves some out. The sample holds 120,000 to 150,000 clones, 75% to 90% seen once. This CDR3 is 12 amino acids long. With 10 bases removed from V and 12 bases from J, the gap between germline ends came to 19 bases. The germline V gene has CDR1 MNHNS and CDR2 SASEGT. Sequencing input: PBMCs. V and J are TRBV6-1 and TRBJ2-1; D not certain. This TCR was sampled from a woman in her twenties or thirties in good health and CMV-seronegative. The CDR3 region is CATNSLTSSQFF. CDR3 bases: TGTGCCACCAACTCATTAACGAGTTCGCAGTTCTTC.